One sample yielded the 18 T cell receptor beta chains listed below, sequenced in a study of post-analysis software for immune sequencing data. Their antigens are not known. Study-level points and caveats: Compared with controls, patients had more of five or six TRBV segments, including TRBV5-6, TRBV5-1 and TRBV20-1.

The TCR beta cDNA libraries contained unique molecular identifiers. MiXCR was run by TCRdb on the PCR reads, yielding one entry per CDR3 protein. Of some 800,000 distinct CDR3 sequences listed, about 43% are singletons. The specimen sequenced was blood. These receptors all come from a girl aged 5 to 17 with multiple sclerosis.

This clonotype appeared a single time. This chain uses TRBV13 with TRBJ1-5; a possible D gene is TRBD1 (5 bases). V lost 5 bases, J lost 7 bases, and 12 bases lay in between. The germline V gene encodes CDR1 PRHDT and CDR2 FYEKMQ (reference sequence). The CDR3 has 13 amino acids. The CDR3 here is CASSRGRGQPQHF. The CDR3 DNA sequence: TGTGCCAGCAGCCGGGGTAGGGGACAGCCCCAGCATTTT.

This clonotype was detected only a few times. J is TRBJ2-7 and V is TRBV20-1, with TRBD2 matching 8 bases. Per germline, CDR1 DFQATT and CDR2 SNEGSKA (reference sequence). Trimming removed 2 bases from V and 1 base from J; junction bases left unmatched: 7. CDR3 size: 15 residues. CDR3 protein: CSARIGAGGSYEQYF. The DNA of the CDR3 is TGCAGTGCTAGAATAGGGGCGGGAGGTTCCTACGAGCAGTACTTC.

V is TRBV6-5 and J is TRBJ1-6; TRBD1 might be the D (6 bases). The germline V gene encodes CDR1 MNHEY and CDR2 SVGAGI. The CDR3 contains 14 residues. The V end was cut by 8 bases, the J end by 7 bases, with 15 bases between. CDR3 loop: CASSGTGWNSPLHF. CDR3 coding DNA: TGTGCCAGCTCCGGAACAGGGTGGAATTCACCCCTCCACTTT.

CDR3 nucleotide sequence: TGTGCCAGCAGCCTCCCGGGACAGGGAAACACCGGGGAGCTGTTTTTT. Translation gives CASSLPGQGNTGELFF. The chain employs TRBV28 and TRBJ2-2; 9 bases align to TRBD1. CDR1 is MDHEN, CDR2 SYDVKM, per germline. There are 16 residues in the CDR3. Trimming removed 6 bases from V and 2 bases from J; junction bases left unmatched: 7.

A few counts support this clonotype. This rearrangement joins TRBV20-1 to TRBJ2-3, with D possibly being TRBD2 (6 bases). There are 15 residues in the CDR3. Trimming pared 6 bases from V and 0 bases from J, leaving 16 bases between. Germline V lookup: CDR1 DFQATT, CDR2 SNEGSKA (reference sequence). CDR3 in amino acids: CSASPLAPSTDTQYF. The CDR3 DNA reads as TGCAGTGCCAGCCCTCTAGCGCCTAGCACAGATACGCAGTATTTT.

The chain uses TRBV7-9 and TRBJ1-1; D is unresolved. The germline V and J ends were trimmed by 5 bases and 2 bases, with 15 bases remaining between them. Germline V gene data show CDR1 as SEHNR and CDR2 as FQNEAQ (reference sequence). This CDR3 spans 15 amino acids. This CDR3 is CASSPPNELNTEAFF. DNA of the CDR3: TGTGCCAGCAGCCCCCCCAATGAGCTTAACACTGAAGCTTTCTTT.

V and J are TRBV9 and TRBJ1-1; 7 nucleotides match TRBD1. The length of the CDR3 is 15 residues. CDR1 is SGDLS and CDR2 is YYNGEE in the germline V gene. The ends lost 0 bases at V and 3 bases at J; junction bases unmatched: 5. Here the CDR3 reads CASSVAARGDTEAFF. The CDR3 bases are TGTGCCAGCAGCGTAGCGGCCAGGGGGGACACTGAAGCTTTCTTT. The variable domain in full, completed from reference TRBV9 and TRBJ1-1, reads DSGVTQTPKHLITATGQRVTLRCSPRSGDLSVYWYQQSLDQGLQFLIQYYNGEERAKGNILERFSAQQFPDLHSELNLSSLELGDSALYFCASSVAARGDTEAFFGQGTRLTVV.

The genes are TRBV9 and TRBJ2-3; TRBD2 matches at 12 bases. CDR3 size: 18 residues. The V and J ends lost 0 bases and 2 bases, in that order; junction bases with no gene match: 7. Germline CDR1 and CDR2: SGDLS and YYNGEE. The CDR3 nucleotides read TGTGCCAGCAGCGTAGGACTAGCGGGGGCCCCTCTCACAGATACGCAGTATTTT. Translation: CASSVGLAGAPLTDTQYF.

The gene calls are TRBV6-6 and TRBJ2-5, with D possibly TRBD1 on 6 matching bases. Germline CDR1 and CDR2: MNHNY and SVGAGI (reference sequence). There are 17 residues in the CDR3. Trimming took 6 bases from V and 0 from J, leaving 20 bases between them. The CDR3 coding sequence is TGTGCCAGCAGGTATCACCCGACAGGCCAGTACCAAGAGACCCAGTACTTC. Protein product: CASRYHPTGQYQETQYF.

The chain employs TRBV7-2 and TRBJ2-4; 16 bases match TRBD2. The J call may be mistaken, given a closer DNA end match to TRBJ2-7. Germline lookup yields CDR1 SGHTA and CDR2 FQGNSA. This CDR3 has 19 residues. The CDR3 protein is CASSRPRGTSGRAYNEQYF. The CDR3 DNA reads TGTGCCAGCAGCCGACCCCGGGGGACTAGCGGGAGGGCCTATAACGAGCAGTACTTC.

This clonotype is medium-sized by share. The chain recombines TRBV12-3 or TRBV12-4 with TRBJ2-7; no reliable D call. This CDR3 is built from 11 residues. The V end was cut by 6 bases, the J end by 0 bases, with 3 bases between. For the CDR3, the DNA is TGTGCCAGCAGCCCCTCCTACGAGCAGTACTTC. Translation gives CASSPSYEQYF.

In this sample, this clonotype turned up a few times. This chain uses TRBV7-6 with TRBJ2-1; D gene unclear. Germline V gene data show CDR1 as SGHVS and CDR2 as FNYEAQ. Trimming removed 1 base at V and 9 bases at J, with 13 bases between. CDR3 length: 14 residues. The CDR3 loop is CASSLVSIPAEQFF. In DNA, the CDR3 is TGTGCCAGCAGCTTAGTATCAATTCCGGCTGAGCAGTTCTTC.

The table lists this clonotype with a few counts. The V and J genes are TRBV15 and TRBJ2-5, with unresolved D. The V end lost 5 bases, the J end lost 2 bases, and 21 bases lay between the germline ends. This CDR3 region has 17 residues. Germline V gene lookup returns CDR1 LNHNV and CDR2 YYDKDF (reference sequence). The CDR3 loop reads CATSGKRTGGLQETQYF. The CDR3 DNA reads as TGTGCCACCAGCGGTAAACGGACGGGTGGCTTGCAAGAGACCCAGTACTTC.

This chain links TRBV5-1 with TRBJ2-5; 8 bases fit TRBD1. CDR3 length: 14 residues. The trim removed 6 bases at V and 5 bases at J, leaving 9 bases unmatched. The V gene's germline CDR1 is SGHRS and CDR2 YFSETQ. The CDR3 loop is CASTSDRELETQYF. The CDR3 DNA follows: TGCGCCAGCACCTCGGACAGGGAGCTGGAGACCCAGTACTTC.

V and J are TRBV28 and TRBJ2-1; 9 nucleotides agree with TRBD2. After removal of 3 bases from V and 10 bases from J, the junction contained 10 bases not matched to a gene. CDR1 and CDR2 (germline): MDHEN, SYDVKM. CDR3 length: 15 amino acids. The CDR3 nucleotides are TGTGCCAGCAGTTTGGCGGGAGGGATCCACCGGGAGCAGTTCTTC. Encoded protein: CASSLAGGIHREQFF.

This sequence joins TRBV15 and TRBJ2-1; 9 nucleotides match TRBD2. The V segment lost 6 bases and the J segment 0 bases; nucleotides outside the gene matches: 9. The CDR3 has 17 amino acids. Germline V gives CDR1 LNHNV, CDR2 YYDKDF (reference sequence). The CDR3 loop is CATSLGLAGSSYNEQFF. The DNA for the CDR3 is TGTGCCACCAGTTTAGGTCTAGCGGGAAGCTCCTACAATGAGCAGTTCTTC.

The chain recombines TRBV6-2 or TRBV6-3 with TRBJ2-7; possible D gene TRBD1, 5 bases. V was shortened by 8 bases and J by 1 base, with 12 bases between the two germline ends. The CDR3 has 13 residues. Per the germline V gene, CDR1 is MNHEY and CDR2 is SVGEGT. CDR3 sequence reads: CASRSPGSYEQYF. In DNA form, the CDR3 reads TGTGCCAGCCGTTCCCCAGGGTCCTACGAGCAGTACTTC.

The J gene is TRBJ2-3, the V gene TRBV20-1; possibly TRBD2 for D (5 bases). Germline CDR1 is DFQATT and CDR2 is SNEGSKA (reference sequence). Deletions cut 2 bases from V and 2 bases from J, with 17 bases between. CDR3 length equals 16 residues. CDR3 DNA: TGCAGTGCTAGACAAAGTGGGCGGGTTTTCACAGATACGCAGTATTTT. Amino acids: CSARQSGRVFTDTQYF.